These T cell receptor beta chains were read from a single sample in a study of blood T cell repertoires in COVID-19. Generated by immunoSEQ multiplex PCR, the TCRdb table keeps only in-frame clones and is missing some. Here the sample spans approximately 100,000 clones, 80% to 85% being singletons. Sequenced material: peripheral blood. These receptors were obtained from a man aged 55 to 70 with acute or convalescent COVID-19. The CDR3 runs from the conserved cysteine through the conserved F or W. The order of the fields is CDR3 length, D gene, clone size, V gene, J gene, CDR3 protein, CDR3 DNA. D genes are given only for firm matches. Clone size appears in some rows only: once, few, many, or a class for an expanded clone.

>17|TRBD1|NA|TRBV11-2|TRBJ1-2
CASSTRQGARIRDGYTF
TGTGCCAGCAGCACCCGACAGGGGGCGAGGATCAGGGATGGCTACACCTTC
>13|NA|once|TRBV29-1|TRBJ1-2
CSVGGQRSEGYTF
TGCAGCGTTGGGGGGCAACGTTCGGAAGGCTACACCTTC
>13|NA|NA|TRBV5-1|TRBJ1-5
CASSLEAQGPQHF
TGCGCCAGCAGCTTAGAGGCCCAGGGGCCCCAGCATTTT
>12|NA|NA|TRBV12-3/TRBV12-4|TRBJ1-6
CASSLQDSPLHF
TGTGCCAGCAGTTTACAGGATTCACCCCTCCACTTT
>14|NA|NA|TRBV7-2|TRBJ1-6
CASSIRDYNSPLHF
TGTGCCAGCAGCATCAGGGACTATAATTCACCCCTCCACTTT
>12|TRBD1|NA|TRBV27|TRBJ1-1
CASRDRGTEAFF
TGTGCCAGCAGGGACAGGGGGACTGAAGCTTTCTTT
>15|TRBD1|NA|TRBV27|TRBJ1-6
CASSSYDRALRALHF
TGTGCCAGCAGTTCATATGACAGGGCGCTGAGGGCCCTCCACTTT
>14|TRBD1|NA|TRBV7-2|TRBJ1-1
CASSSQGAGTEAFF
TGTGCCAGCAGCTCTCAGGGGGCTGGGACTGAAGCTTTCTTT
>12|TRBD1|few|TRBV12-3/TRBV12-4|TRBJ1-2
CASSGTGNGYTF
TGTGCCAGCAGCGGGACAGGGAATGGCTACACCTTC
>14|NA|once|TRBV19|TRBJ1-1
CASRSRGMDTEAFF
TGTGCCAGTAGGAGCAGGGGAATGGACACTGAAGCTTTCTTT
>12|NA|NA|TRBV2|TRBJ1-2
CASSATESGYTF
TGTGCCAGCAGTGCGACAGAATCTGGCTACACCTTC
>13|NA|NA|TRBV6-5|TRBJ2-1
CASRVSSYNEQFF
TGTGCCAGCAGGGTGAGCTCCTACAATGAGCAGTTCTTC
>16|TRBD1|NA|TRBV6-1|TRBJ1-5
CASSEVWDSGRQPQHF
TGTGCCAGCAGTGAAGTGTGGGACAGCGGGAGGCAGCCCCAGCATTTT
>15|TRBD1|NA|TRBV5-1|TRBJ2-7
CASSHSGDRGHEQYF
TGCGCCAGCAGTCACTCAGGGGACAGGGGCCACGAGCAGTACTTC
>13|TRBD1|NA|TRBV19|TRBJ1-3
CASRQGAGNTIYF
TGTGCCAGTCGACAGGGCGCTGGAAACACCATATATTTT
>16|NA|few|TRBV5-4|TRBJ1-2
CASSLDARGAARGYTF
TGTGCCAGCAGCTTGGACGCCAGGGGCGCTGCAAGGGGCTACACCTTC
>16|TRBD1|NA|TRBV5-1|TRBJ1-2
CASSPGQSYPNYGYTF
TGCGCCAGCAGCCCGGGACAGTCCTATCCTAACTATGGCTACACCTTC
>15|NA|NA|TRBV28|TRBJ1-1
CASSLVGAPNTEAFF
TGTGCCAGCAGTTTGGTGGGGGCGCCGAACACTGAAGCTTTCTTT
>14|TRBD1|once|TRBV5-4|TRBJ2-3
CASSRDSITDTQYF
TGTGCCAGCAGCCGGGACAGCATCACAGATACGCAGTATTTT
>14|TRBD1|NA|TRBV27|TRBJ2-7
CASSPGTGLYEQYF
TGTGCCAGCAGTCCCGGGACAGGCCTCTACGAGCAGTACTTC
>11|NA|once|TRBV2|TRBJ1-2
CASNGVGGYTF
TGTGCCAGCAACGGGGTGGGTGGCTACACCTTC
>16|NA|few|TRBV11-2|TRBJ2-7
CASNSASGTTSYEQYF
TGTGCCAGCAACTCAGCCTCCGGGACAACCTCCTACGAGCAGTACTTC
>16|TRBD1|NA|TRBV7-9|TRBJ1-2
CASSQTGNRGFGGYTF
TGTGCCAGCAGCCAAACCGGGAACAGGGGGTTTGGTGGCTACACCTTC
>14|NA|once|TRBV25-1|TRBJ1-1
CASIETGSRTEAFF
TGTGCCAGCATAGAAACAGGGAGTAGGACTGAAGCTTTCTTT
>17|NA|NA|TRBV3-1/TRBV3-2|TRBJ1-6
CASSQGGSSSYNSPLHF
TGTGCCAGCAGCCAAGGGGGCTCGAGCTCCTATAATTCACCCCTCCACTTT
>15|TRBD1|once|TRBV2|TRBJ1-3
CASSDDRGAGNTIYF
TGTGCCAGCAGCGACGACAGGGGTGCCGGAAACACCATATATTTT
>15|TRBD1|NA|TRBV27|TRBJ1-5
CASRPRGQGNQPQHF
TGTGCCAGCAGACCTCGGGGACAGGGTAATCAGCCCCAGCATTTT
>15|TRBD1|few|TRBV5-1|TRBJ1-1
CASSLRTGKNTEAFF
TGCGCCAGCAGCTTAAGGACAGGAAAGAACACTGAAGCTTTCTTT
>13|NA|NA|TRBV5-1|TRBJ1-2
CASSLAGGYGYTF
TGCGCCAGCAGCTTGGCCGGAGGGTATGGCTACACCTTC
>15|NA|NA|TRBV21-1|TRBJ1-2
CASSIRGRLSNGYTF
TGTGCCAGCAGCATAAGGGGGCGTCTCAGTAATGGCTACACCTTC
>12|NA|NA|TRBV21-1|TRBJ1-1
CASSKGEGRAFF
TGTGCCAGCAGCAAAGGGGAGGGAAGAGCTTTCTTT
>14|NA|NA|TRBV5-5|TRBJ1-5
CASSLGDIYQPQHF
TGTGCCAGCAGCTTGGGTGACATATATCAGCCCCAGCATTTT
>12|TRBD1|NA|TRBV29-1|TRBJ2-1
CSGRTGYNEQFF
TGCAGCGGAAGGACAGGCTACAATGAGCAGTTCTTC
>14|TRBD1|few|TRBV9|TRBJ2-7
CASSGRGQGNEQYF
TGTGCCAGCAGCGGTAGGGGACAGGGGAACGAGCAGTACTTC
>14|NA|NA|TRBV24-1|TRBJ2-1
CATSGTALYNEQFF
TGTGCCACCAGTGGGACAGCTCTTTACAATGAGCAGTTCTTC
>13|NA|NA|TRBV4-1|TRBJ1-2
CASSIQPSHGYTF
TGCGCCAGCAGTATACAGCCCTCTCATGGCTACACCTTC
>12|NA|NA|TRBV7-2|TRBJ1-2
CASSFTGYGYTF
TGTGCCAGCAGCTTTACCGGGTATGGCTACACCTTC
>14|TRBD1|NA|TRBV30|TRBJ2-5
CAWSIGQGAETQYF
TGTGCCTGGAGTATCGGACAGGGCGCCGAGACCCAGTACTTC
>15|TRBD1|NA|TRBV19|TRBJ1-1
CASSSNRGRSTEAFF
TGTGCCAGTAGTTCGAACAGGGGGCGCAGCACTGAAGCTTTCTTT
>11|NA|NA|TRBV20-1|TRBJ2-3
CSARATDTQYF
TGCAGTGCTAGAGCGACAGATACGCAGTATTTT
>17|NA|NA|TRBV18|TRBJ1-3
CASSPPRTRGSGNTIYF
TGTGCCAGCTCACCACCGAGAACGCGAGGGTCTGGAAACACCATATATTTT